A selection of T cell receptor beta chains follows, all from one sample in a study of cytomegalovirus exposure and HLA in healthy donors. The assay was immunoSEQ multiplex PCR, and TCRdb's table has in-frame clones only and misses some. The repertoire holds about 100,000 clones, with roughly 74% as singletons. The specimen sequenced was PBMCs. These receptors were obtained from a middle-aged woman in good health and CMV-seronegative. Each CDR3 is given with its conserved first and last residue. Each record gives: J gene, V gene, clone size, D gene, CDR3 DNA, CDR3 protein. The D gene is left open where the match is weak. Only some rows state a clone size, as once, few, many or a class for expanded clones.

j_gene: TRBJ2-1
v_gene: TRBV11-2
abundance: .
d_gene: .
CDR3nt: TGTGCCAGCAGCTTGTCAGGGTTTGAGGACAATGAGCAGTTCTTC
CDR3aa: CASSLSGFEDNEQFF

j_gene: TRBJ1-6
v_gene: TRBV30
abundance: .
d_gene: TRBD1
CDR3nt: TGTGCCTGGAGCGCGGGACAGAACAATTCACCCCTCCACTTT
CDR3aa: CAWSAGQNNSPLHF

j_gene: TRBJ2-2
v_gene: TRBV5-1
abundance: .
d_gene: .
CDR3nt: TGCGCCAGCAGCTTGGGGACAGCGGATATCGGGGAGCTGTTTTTT
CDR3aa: CASSLGTADIGELFF

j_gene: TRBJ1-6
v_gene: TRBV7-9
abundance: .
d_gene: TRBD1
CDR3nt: TGTTCCAGCAGCTCGAGGGACAGGGAGAAGTCACCCCTCCACTTT
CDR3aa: CSSSSRDREKSPLHF

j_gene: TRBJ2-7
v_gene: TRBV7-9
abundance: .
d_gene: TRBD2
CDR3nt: TGTGCCAGCAGCTTTCTGTCGGGAGGGTCCTCCCACGAGCAGTACTTC
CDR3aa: CASSFLSGGSSHEQYF

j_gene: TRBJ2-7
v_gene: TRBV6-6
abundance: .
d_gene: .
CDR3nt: TGTGCCAGCGGAATTCAGGATTCCTACGAGCAGTACTTC
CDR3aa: CASGIQDSYEQYF

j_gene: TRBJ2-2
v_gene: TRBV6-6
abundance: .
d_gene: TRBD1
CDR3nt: TGTGCCACCTTCCCGGGACAGCCGAACACCGGGGAGCTGTTTTTT
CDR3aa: CATFPGQPNTGELFF

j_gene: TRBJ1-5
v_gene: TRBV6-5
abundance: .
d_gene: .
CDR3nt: TGTGCCAGCAGGGGCCCGGGGGTACGGCAGCCCCAGCATTTT
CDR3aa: CASRGPGVRQPQHF

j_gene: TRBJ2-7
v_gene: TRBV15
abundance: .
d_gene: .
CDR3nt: TGTGCCACCAGCAGGGACGGGAGCACCTACGAGCAGTACTTC
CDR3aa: CATSRDGSTYEQYF

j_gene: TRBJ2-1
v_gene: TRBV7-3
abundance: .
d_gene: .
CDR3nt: TGTGCCAGCAGCTTAGATGGGGCTTCCTACAATGAGCAGTTCTTC
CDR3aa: CASSLDGASYNEQFF

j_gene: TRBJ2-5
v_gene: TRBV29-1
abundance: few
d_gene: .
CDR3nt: TGCAGCGTGGGACACTCAGGGCAAGAGACCCAGTACTTC
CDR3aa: CSVGHSGQETQYF

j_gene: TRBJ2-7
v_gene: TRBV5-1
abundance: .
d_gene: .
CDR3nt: TGCGCCAGCAGCCCCAGGTGGGAGACTGGCTACGAGCAGTACTTC
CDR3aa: CASSPRWETGYEQYF

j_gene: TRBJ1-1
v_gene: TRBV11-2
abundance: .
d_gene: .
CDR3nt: TGTGCCAGCAGCCAGGGACACGCGAACACTGAAGCTTTCTTT
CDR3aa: CASSQGHANTEAFF

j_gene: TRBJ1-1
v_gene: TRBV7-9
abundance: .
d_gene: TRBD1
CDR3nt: TGTGCCAGCAGCTTGTTGACAGGGGGCGTGAACACTGAAGCTTTCTTT
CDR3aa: CASSLLTGGVNTEAFF

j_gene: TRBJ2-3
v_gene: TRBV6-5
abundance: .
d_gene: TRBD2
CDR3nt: TGTGCCAGCAGTACACTAGCGGGCGGATCAGATACGCAGTATTTT
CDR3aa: CASSTLAGGSDTQYF

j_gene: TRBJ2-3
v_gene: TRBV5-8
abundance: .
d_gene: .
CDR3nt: TGTGCCAGCAGCTTGGACCAGTTAACAGATACGCAGTATTTT
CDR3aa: CASSLDQLTDTQYF

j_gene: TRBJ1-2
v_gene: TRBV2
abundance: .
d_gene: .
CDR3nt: TGTGCCAGCAGTGGCTTCAGGGGTTCTGGCTACACCTTC
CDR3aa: CASSGFRGSGYTF

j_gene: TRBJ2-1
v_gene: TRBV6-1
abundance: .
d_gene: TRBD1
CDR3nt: TGTGCCAGCAGTGAACAACAGGGGTCCAGTGAGCAGTTCTTC
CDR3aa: CASSEQQGSSEQFF

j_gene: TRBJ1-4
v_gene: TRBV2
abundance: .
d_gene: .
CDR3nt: TGTGCCAGCAGTGAAGTTCGCAGTCCAAATGAAAAACTGTTTTTT
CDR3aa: CASSEVRSPNEKLFF

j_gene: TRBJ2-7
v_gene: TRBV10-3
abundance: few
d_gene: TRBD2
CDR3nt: TGTGCCATCAGCTTGGGGAGGGACGAGCAGTACTTC
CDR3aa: CAISLGRDEQYF

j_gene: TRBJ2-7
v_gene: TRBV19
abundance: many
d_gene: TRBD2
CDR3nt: TGTGCCAGTAGTAGAGGACTAGCGGGACCCTACGAGCAGTACTTC
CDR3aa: CASSRGLAGPYEQYF

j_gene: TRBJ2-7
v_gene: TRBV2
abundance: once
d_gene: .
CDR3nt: TGTGCCGGGGGGGGCAGGGCGATCGACGAGCAGTACTTC
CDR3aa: CAGGGRAIDEQYF

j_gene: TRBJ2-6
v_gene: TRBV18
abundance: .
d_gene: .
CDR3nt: TGTGCCAGCTCACCACCGGGTTGGAGGAGCTCTGGGGCCAACGTCCTGACTTTC
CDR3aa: CASSPPGWRSSGANVLTF

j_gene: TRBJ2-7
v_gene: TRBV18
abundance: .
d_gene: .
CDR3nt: TGTGCCAGCTCACTTGCCCAGGGGCGTCTCTCCTACGAGCAGTACTTC
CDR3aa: CASSLAQGRLSYEQYF

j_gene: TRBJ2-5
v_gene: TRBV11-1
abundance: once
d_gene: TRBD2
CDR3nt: TGTGCCAGCAGCTTAGCGCGATTAGCGGGGGGAGAGACCCAGTACTTC
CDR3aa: CASSLARLAGGETQYF

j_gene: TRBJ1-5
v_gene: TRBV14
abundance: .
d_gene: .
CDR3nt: TGTGCCAGCAGCCAAGATGGCTCGCGTGCCCGACAGCGGGCTCAGCCCCAGCATTTT
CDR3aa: CASSQDGSRARQRAQPQHF

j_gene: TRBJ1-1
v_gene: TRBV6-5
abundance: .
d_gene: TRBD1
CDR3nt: TGTGCCAGCAGTGCGTCGAGGGACAGGTTCCCTGAAGCTTTCTTT
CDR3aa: CASSASRDRFPEAFF

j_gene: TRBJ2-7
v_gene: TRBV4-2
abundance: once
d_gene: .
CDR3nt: TGTGCCAGCAGCCAAGCGGGAGCAGGGCCATCCTACGAGCAGTACTTC
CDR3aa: CASSQAGAGPSYEQYF

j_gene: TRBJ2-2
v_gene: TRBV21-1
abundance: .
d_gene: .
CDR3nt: TGTGCCAGCACCCCCGGGGGAGGGGTCTCGACCGGGGAGCTGTTTTTT
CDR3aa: CASTPGGGVSTGELFF

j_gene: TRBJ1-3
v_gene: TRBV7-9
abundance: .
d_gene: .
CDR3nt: TGTGCCAGCAGAAGCCCCCCAGGGATTGCTGGAAACACCATATATTTT
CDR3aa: CASRSPPGIAGNTIYF

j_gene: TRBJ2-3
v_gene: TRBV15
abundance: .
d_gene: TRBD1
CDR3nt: TGTGCCACCAGCAGCCGGGACAGGGCGGATACGCAGTATTTT
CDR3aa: CATSSRDRADTQYF

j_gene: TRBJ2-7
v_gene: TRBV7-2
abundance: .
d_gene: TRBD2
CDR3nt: TGTGCCAGCAGCGTCGGGGCTAGCGGGGCCTACGAGCAGTACTTC
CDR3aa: CASSVGASGAYEQYF

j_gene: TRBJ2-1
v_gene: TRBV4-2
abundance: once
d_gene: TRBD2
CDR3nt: TGTGCCAGCAGCCAAGATAGGGCGGGAGTGGCCTACAATGAGCAGTTCTTC
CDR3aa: CASSQDRAGVAYNEQFF